The 27 T cell receptor beta chains in this list originate from one sample, sequenced in a study of cytomegalovirus exposure and HLA in healthy donors. The PCR had 60 Vbeta and 13 Jbeta primers. Clones were sequenced by immunoSEQ multiplex PCR, and TCRdb holds only the in-frame ones, with some missing. The repertoire has roughly 150,000 clones, 60% to 85% of them found once; the top ten carry about 3%. The specimen was PBMCs. Every receptor here comes from a woman between 50 and 59 years old in good health and CMV-seropositive.

A single count supports this clone. The J gene is TRBJ1-2, the V gene TRBV2; D call uncertain. The CDR3 sequence is 14 residues long. The germline CDR1 and CDR2 sequences are SNHLY and FYNNEI. Trimming cost V 5 bases and J 3 bases, with 13 bases left between them. CDR3 nucleotides: TGTGCCAGCAGTCCGGATCCCCAGGACTATGGCTACACCTTC. Residues: CASSPDPQDYGYTF. Supplemented by reference TRBV2 and TRBJ1-2, the full variable domain reads EPEVTQTPSHQVTQMGQEVILRCVPISNHLYFYWYRQILGQKVEFLVSFYNNEISEKSEIFDDQFSVERPDGSNFTLKIRSTKLEDSAMYFCASSPDPQDYGYTFGSGTRLTVV.

The rearrangement joins TRBV13 to TRBJ1-4, with a tentative D call TRBD1 (6 bases). CDR1 PRHDT and CDR2 FYEKMQ come from the germline V gene (reference sequence). The V end was cut by 5 bases, the J end by 4 bases, with 11 bases between. The CDR3 sequence is 14 residues long. The CDR3 DNA is TGTGCCAGCAGCAGGGGGAATGGTAATGAAAAACTGTTTTTT. Its translation is CASSRGNGNEKLFF.

The V gene is TRBV6-5, the J gene TRBJ1-1; D perhaps matches TRBD1 (6 bases). V gave up 9 bases and J gave up 2 bases, with 19 bases separating them. Germline V gene sequence: CDR1 MNHEY, CDR2 SVGAGI. CDR3 length: 15 residues. The CDR3 reads CASLFKTGVNTEAFF. CDR3 DNA sequence: TGTGCCAGTCTTTTCAAGACAGGAGTTAACACTGAAGCTTTCTTT.

This sequence joins TRBV29-1 and TRBJ2-5; the D gene is possibly TRBD1 (6 bases). TRBJ2-7 matches the DNA end more closely, so the J call is doubtful. This CDR3 has 11 residues. Germline CDR1 and CDR2: SQVTM and ANQGSEA. CDR3 sequence reads: CSVEVRGEQYF. The CDR3 DNA follows: TGCAGCGTTGAAGTCAGGGGCGAGCAGTACTTC.

This rearrangement joins TRBV15 to TRBJ1-5, with D hard to call. CDR1 LNHNV and CDR2 YYDKDF come from the germline V gene (reference sequence). The CDR3 has 12 amino acids. The V gene lost 2 bases and the J gene lost 4 bases, with 3 bases spanning the gap. CDR3 nucleotide sequence: TGTGCCACCAGCAGATCGAATCAGCCCCAGCATTTT. This translates into CATSRSNQPQHF.

The chain links TRBV7-8 to TRBJ2-3; D is undetermined. In germline, CDR1 is SGHVS, CDR2 FQNEAQ. V dropped 4 bases and J dropped 6 bases, with 8 bases sitting between them. The CDR3 is 12 residues long. The CDR3, as DNA: TGTGCCAGCAGCTACTTGGGCGATACGCAGTATTTT. Protein: CASSYLGDTQYF.

The chain combines TRBV29-1 with TRBJ1-2; 12 bases fit TRBD1. CDR1 is SQVTM and CDR2 is ANQGSEA in the germline V gene. Unmatched junction bases numbered 5, after V lost 5 bases and J lost 7 bases. CDR3 size: 13 residues. The CDR3 here is CSVWGQGARGYTF. The CDR3 nucleotides read TGCAGCGTTTGGGGACAGGGGGCTCGTGGCTACACCTTC.

This sequence joins TRBV7-9 and TRBJ1-1; no clear D. This CDR3 contains 11 residues. Between the trimmed V and J ends, which lost 5 bases and 3 bases, there was a span of 4 bases. Looked up from germline, CDR1 is SEHNR and CDR2 is FQNEAQ (reference sequence). CDR3 in amino acids: CASSPYTEAFF. DNA of the CDR3: TGTGCCAGCAGCCCTTACACTGAAGCTTTCTTT. The variable domain in full, completed from reference TRBV7-9 and TRBJ1-1, reads DTGVSQNPRHKITKRGQNVTFRCDPISEHNRLYWYRQTLGQGPEFLTYFQNEAQLEKSRLLSDRFSAERPKGSFSTLEIQRTEQGDSAMYLCASSPYTEAFFGQGTRLTVV.

J is TRBJ2-1 and V is TRBV7-9; 8 bases fit TRBD2. The CDR3 is made up of 17 amino acids. From germline, CDR1 is SEHNR and CDR2 FQNEAQ (reference sequence). Germline trimming cut 8 bases from V and 0 bases from J; bases unmatched to any gene: 12. CDR3 sequence: CASAKGLGLFSYNEQFF. CDR3 coding DNA: TGTGCCAGCGCCAAGGGACTAGGATTGTTCTCCTACAATGAGCAGTTCTTC.

The rearrangement uses TRBV6-5 and TRBJ2-5; TRBD1 agrees at 7 bases. The DNA end is a closer match to TRBJ2-7, so the J assignment may be wrong. This CDR3 has 15 amino acids. In germline, CDR1 is MNHEY, CDR2 SVGAGI. The CDR3, as DNA: TGTGCCAGCAGTTACAAACGGACAGGTCCCTACGAGCAGTACTTC. Protein product: CASSYKRTGPYEQYF.

This chain joins TRBV27 and TRBJ1-6; D possibly corresponds to TRBD1 (5 bases). Trimming took off 0 bases at V and 9 bases at J, with 15 bases between the two ends. Looked up from germline, CDR1 is MNHEY and CDR2 is SMNVEV (reference sequence). CDR3 length: 16 amino acids. The CDR3, as DNA: TGTGCCAGCAGTTTATCGGAGGGGATCATCGGTTCACCCCTCCACTTT. Protein: CASSLSEGIIGSPLHF.

The chain is built from TRBV27 and TRBJ2-1; 10 positions agree with TRBD2. The V segment lost 1 base and the J segment 9 bases; nucleotides outside the gene matches: 9. CDR1 and CDR2 (germline): MNHEY, SMNVEV (reference sequence). This CDR3 spans 16 amino acids. CDR3 bases: TGTGCCAGCAGTTTATTAAATCTAGCGGGGGTTAGTGAGCAGTTCTTC. As protein: CASSLLNLAGVSEQFF.

The chain combines TRBV5-4 with TRBJ1-3, with 9 bases that match TRBD1. Trimming at V came to 4 bases and at J to 0 bases, leaving 5 bases not matched to a gene. Germline V CDR1 and CDR2: SGHNT, YYREEE (reference sequence). This CDR3 comprises 16 residues. CDR3 protein: CASSKDRGYSGNTIYF. The CDR3 nucleotides are TGTGCCAGCAGCAAGGACAGGGGATACTCTGGAAACACCATATATTTT.

The CDR3 nucleotides read TGCGCCAGCAGCCAAGCTGTTGGGGCGAACAATGAGCAGTTCTTC. Translation: CASSQAVGANNEQFF. The chain carries TRBV4-1 and TRBJ2-1, with D possibly TRBD1 on 5 matching bases. Looked up from germline, CDR1 is MGHRA and CDR2 is YSYEKL. CDR3 length: 15 residues. The V and J ends lost 1 base and 5 bases respectively, with 12 bases between them.

This sequence joins TRBV9 and TRBJ1-6; D gene ambiguous. V lost 4 bases, J lost 0 bases, and 23 bases lay in between. Germline V gene data show CDR1 as SGDLS and CDR2 as YYNGEE. There are 20 residues in the CDR3. DNA of the CDR3: TGTGCCAGCAGCCCCGGAGTGACTGCCGGGAAGAGCTCCTATAATTCACCCCTCCACTTT. It yields the protein CASSPGVTAGKSSYNSPLHF.

V gene TRBV5-1 combines with J gene TRBJ2-7, with no clear D. This CDR3 spans 15 amino acids. V lost 0 bases and J 0 bases, leaving 10 bases between the germline ends. Germline values: CDR1 SGHRS, CDR2 YFSETQ. The CDR3 coding sequence is TGCGCCAGCAGCTTGGGTCTTTTGAGCTCCTACGAGCAGTACTTC. Its protein product is CASSLGLLSSYEQYF.

This clone was recorded a few times. The chain uses TRBV7-8 and TRBJ1-4, with TRBD1 matching over 9 bases. Germline lookup yields CDR1 SGHVS and CDR2 FQNEAQ. The CDR3 runs 14 residues. V lost 3 bases and J lost 7; bases outside the gene matches: 3. The CDR3 loop is CASSFGTGFEKLFF. DNA of the CDR3: TGTGCCAGCAGCTTCGGGACAGGGTTTGAAAAACTGTTTTTT.

The chain links TRBV6-1 to TRBJ1-2, with D possibly matching TRBD1 (5 bases). V was cut by 6 bases and J by 3 bases, with 11 bases left in between. In germline, CDR1 is MNHNS, CDR2 SASEGT. This CDR3 spans 13 amino acids. This CDR3 reads CASRSGPDYGYTF. DNA for the CDR3: TGTGCCAGCAGGTCAGGGCCTGACTATGGCTACACCTTC.

This clone was detected a few times. The chain employs TRBV27 and TRBJ1-2; D might be TRBD1 (6 bases). Germline CDR1 reads MNHEY; CDR2 reads SMNVEV (reference sequence). V shed 3 bases and J shed 4 bases, with 12 bases lying between them. The CDR3 loop spans 14 amino acids. The CDR3 spells CASSFSGTRYGYTF. As DNA, the CDR3 is TGTGCCAGCAGTTTCTCCGGGACACGCTATGGCTACACCTTC.

The chain couples TRBV19 to TRBJ2-1, with TRBD2 as a possible D gene (5 bases). V lost 7 bases to trimming and J lost 3 bases, with 19 bases between them. Looked up from germline, CDR1 is LNHDA and CDR2 is SQIVND (reference sequence). This CDR3 is built from 16 residues. CDR3 region: CASTRGGGTIYNEQFF. The CDR3 DNA is TGTGCCAGTACCCGTGGAGGTGGCACCATCTACAATGAGCAGTTCTTC.

The chain carries TRBV5-1 and TRBJ2-7, with D maybe TRBD1 (6 bases). V was shortened by 4 bases and J by 5 bases, with 10 bases between the two germline ends. This CDR3 spans 12 amino acids. Germline CDR1 and CDR2: SGHRS and YFSETQ. DNA of the CDR3: TGCGCCAGCAGCCGACCAGGGGACGAGCAGTACTTC. Amino acid sequence: CASSRPGDEQYF.

There are a few counts of this clone. The same CDR3 also results from other DNA sequences found in this sample. The gene calls are TRBV10-3 and TRBJ1-2; D is uncertain. The germline V gene has CDR1 ENHRY and CDR2 SYGVKD. Trimming took 0 bases from V and 5 from J, leaving 10 bases between them. This CDR3 is 14 amino acids long. This CDR3 is CAISESLLQYGYTF. The CDR3 DNA reads as TGTGCCATCAGTGAGTCCTTGTTACAGTATGGCTACACCTTC.

The chain carries TRBV27 and TRBJ1-4, with 8 bases matching TRBD1. The germline gives CDR1 MNHEY, CDR2 SMNVEV (reference sequence). The CDR3 spans 16 residues. V lost 7 bases, J lost 0 bases, and 7 bases stayed unmatched. The CDR3 region has the DNA TGTGCCAGCACCAGGACAGGGCTCACAACTAATGAAAAACTGTTTTTT. Residues: CASTRTGLTTNEKLFF.

The rearrangement uses TRBV7-8 and TRBJ1-5; D call uncertain. There are 17 residues in the CDR3. V was trimmed by 0 bases and J by 4 bases, leaving 16 bases between them. Germline CDR1 SGHVS, CDR2 FQNEAQ. CDR3 region: CASSLAARIEPNQPQHF. For the CDR3, the DNA is TGTGCCAGCAGCTTAGCGGCCAGGATAGAACCTAATCAGCCCCAGCATTTT.

This chain links TRBV4-2 with TRBJ1-2; 8 positions agree with TRBD1. The V and J ends lost 2 bases and 6 bases, in that order; junction bases with no gene match: 5. Germline values: CDR1 LGHNA, CDR2 YNFKEQ. CDR3 length equals 14 residues. DNA for the CDR3: TGTGCCAGCAGCCAACAGGGGGCGCGTGATGGCTACACCTTC. Its translation: CASSQQGARDGYTF.

This clone showed up just a few times. The chain uses TRBV19 and TRBJ2-1; 12 positions agree with TRBD1. With V trimmed by 3 bases and J by 8 bases, 5 bases remained unmatched. The CDR3 is 15 residues long. CDR1 is LNHDA and CDR2 is SQIVND in the germline V gene (reference sequence). DNA for the CDR3: TGTGCCAGTAGTATCGAGGGACAGGGGGCCTATGAGCAGTTCTTC. It encodes CASSIEGQGAYEQFF.

This chain uses TRBV7-9 with TRBJ2-3; TRBD1 might be the D (6 bases). V shed 3 bases and J shed 3 bases, with 10 bases lying between them. CDR3 length: 14 amino acids. Germline V gives CDR1 SEHNR, CDR2 FQNEAQ (reference sequence). The chain's CDR3 is CASSFGQSTDTQYF. The CDR3 coding sequence is TGTGCCAGCAGCTTCGGACAGTCAACAGATACGCAGTATTTT.